This T cell receptor beta chain was identified in a study of beta chain features in type 1 diabetes. Germline CDR1 reads LGHNT; CDR2 reads FRNRAP. The CDR3 covers 13 residues. Deletions cut 1 base from V and 3 bases from J, with 6 bases between. This clone has only a few counts. Its antigen remains unidentified. One heparinised draw of blood, averaging about 110 mL, came from each donor. Expressed TCRB transcripts were sequenced, since all the RNA that had been isolated was reverse transcribed. Assay used: immunoSEQ multiplex PCR; TCRdb lists only in-frame clones, some missing. Of about 410,000 clones listed, approximately 15% are singletons. Broader study findings: There was no resolution here of whether HLA type influences TCRB rearrangement.

The gene calls are TRBV12-5 and TRBJ2-5; possible D gene TRBD1, 5 bases. The sequenced material came from naive CD4+ T cells from blood. The TCR was taken from a man between 25 and 39 years old in good health. The CDR3 spells CASGLATEETQYF. The CDR3 bases are TGTGCTAGTGGTTTGGCGACAGAAGAGACCCAGTACTTC.